Shown below are 23 T cell receptor beta chains from a single sample sequenced in a study of T cells in Graves' hyperthyroidism and ophthalmopathy. TCR beta CDR3 sequences were amplified from RNA transcripts. The TCR CDR3 first-round RT-PCR relied on the HTBI primer set. TCRdb used MiXCR to reprocess the multiplex PCR reads, holding one entry per CDR3 protein. Here the sample spans approximately 600,000 distinct CDR3 sequences, roughly 16% being singletons. The sample consisted of blood. The receptors here all came from a woman aged 30 to 39 with Graves' hyperthyroidism.

V gene TRBV19 combines with J gene TRBJ1-1; weak D call: TRBD1 (6 bases). CDR1 is LNHDA and CDR2 is SQIVND in the germline V gene (reference sequence). The CDR3 loop spans 15 amino acids. V was cut by 1 base and J by 7 bases, with 16 bases left in between. The CDR3 here is CASSIVRDKPFEAFF. CDR3 bases: TGTGCCAGTAGTATAGTCCGGGACAAACCCTTTGAAGCTTTCTTT.

The rearrangement links TRBV7-2 to TRBJ1-1, with D unclear. V lost 3 bases and J 4 bases, leaving 12 bases between the germline ends. In germline, CDR1 is SGHTA, CDR2 FQGNSA. There are 14 residues in the CDR3. The CDR3 region is CASSFSAQATEAFF. CDR3 DNA: TGTGCCAGCAGCTTTTCGGCCCAGGCCACTGAAGCTTTCTTT.

In this sample, this clonotype turned up many times. The chain recombines TRBV2 with TRBJ2-1, with unresolved D. From germline, CDR1 is SNHLY and CDR2 FYNNEI. CDR3 size: 11 residues. V lost 7 bases and J 4 bases, leaving 5 bases between the germline ends. CDR3 bases: TGTGCCAGCACCGGTTACAATGAGCAGTTCTTC. This sequence encodes CASTGYNEQFF.

This clonotype was counted at least ten times. The junction does not match germline at one end; this may be a read error. The rearrangement joins TRBV12-3 or TRBV12-4 to TRBJ1-6, with unresolved D. This CDR3 spans 13 amino acids. The CDR3 loop reads CASSSPYDSPLHF. In DNA form, the CDR3 reads TGTGCCAGCAGTTCCCCCTATGATTCACCCCTCCACTTT.

This clonotype was seen more than once but under ten times. This rearrangement joins TRBV9 to TRBJ2-1; 11 bases match TRBD1. J was trimmed by 8 bases and V by 0 bases; bases with no gene match: 7. The CDR3 consists of 16 residues. Germline CDR1 is SGDLS and CDR2 is YYNGEE. CDR3 coding DNA: TGTGCCAGCAGCGTAGTAGGACAGGGGGCCCGGGATGAGCAGTTCTTC. This translates into CASSVVGQGARDEQFF.

The sample holds a few counts of this clonotype. The J gene is TRBJ2-5, the V gene TRBV4-2; 9 bases fit TRBD1. The CDR3 is 19 amino acids. The germline CDR1 and CDR2 sequences are LGHNA and YNFKEQ. The V gene end was trimmed by 2 bases and the J gene end by 4 bases; junction bases not matched to a gene: 17. CDR3 DNA sequence: TGTGCCAGCAGCCAAATCCCGGGACAGGGCTATGATATGGGAGAGACCCAGTACTTC. Its protein product is CASSQIPGQGYDMGETQYF.

The chain recombines TRBV5-4 with TRBJ2-1; TRBD2 might be the D (6 bases). Trimming shortened V by 6 bases and J by 1 base, and 14 bases separated the two germline ends. From germline, CDR1 is SGHNT and CDR2 YYREEE (reference sequence). The CDR3 runs 15 residues. The CDR3 region is CASKNLGSSYNEQFF. CDR3 coding DNA: TGTGCCAGCAAAAATCTCGGGAGTTCCTACAATGAGCAGTTCTTC. The variable domain in full, completed from reference TRBV5-4 and TRBJ2-1, reads ETGVTQSPTHLIKTRGQQVTLRCSSQSGHNTVSWYQQALGQGPQFIFQYYREEENGRGNFPPRFSGLQFPNYSSELNVNALELDDSALYLCASKNLGSSYNEQFFGPGTRLTVL.

The CDR3 protein is CASSLRDRGWGTEAFF. In DNA form, the CDR3 reads TGTGCCAGCAGCCTCCGGGACAGGGGATGGGGCACTGAAGCTTTCTTT. The chain joins TRBV6-1 to TRBJ1-1, with TRBD1 identical over 10 bases. Germline CDR1 MNHNS, CDR2 SASEGT. V gave up 6 bases and J gave up 4 bases; unmatched junction bases: 11. This CDR3 spans 16 amino acids.

The V and J genes are TRBV6-1 and TRBJ1-5, with TRBD1 identical over 7 bases. This CDR3 comprises 19 residues. CDR1 is MNHNS and CDR2 is SASEGT in the germline V gene. After removal of 6 bases from V and 0 bases from J, the junction contained 17 bases not matched to a gene. CDR3 residues: CASRKPQQGPLSSNQPQHF. As DNA, the CDR3 is TGTGCCAGCAGAAAACCTCAACAGGGGCCGCTATCTAGCAATCAGCCCCAGCATTTT.

This clonotype was seen many times. The chain combines TRBV2 with TRBJ2-3; D uncertain. V was trimmed by 1 base and J by 1 base, leaving 3 bases between them. The CDR3 is 13 amino acids. CDR1 SNHLY and CDR2 FYNNEI come from the germline V gene. CDR3 sequence reads: CASSEVGTDTQYF. In DNA, the CDR3 is TGTGCCAGCAGTGAAGTGGGCACAGATACGCAGTATTTT.

This clonotype has only a few counts. The rearrangement joins TRBV6-1 to TRBJ1-2; no clear D gene. V shed 6 bases and J shed 7 bases, with 12 bases lying between them. Germline-derived CDR1 and CDR2 are MNHNS and SASEGT. The CDR3 runs to 12 residues. CDR3 residues: CASSPDMSGYTF. The CDR3 DNA reads as TGTGCCAGCAGCCCTGACATGAGTGGCTACACCTTC.

This clonotype was found a few times. V and J are TRBV7-9 and TRBJ1-2, with D tentatively TRBD1 (5 bases). V was trimmed by 5 bases and J by 4 bases, leaving 17 bases between them. The CDR3 loop spans 15 amino acids. Germline CDR1 SEHNR, CDR2 FQNEAQ (reference sequence). The CDR3 nucleotides read TGTGCCAGCAGCCCCTACCGGGACGGTTCCTATGGCTACACCTTC. Its protein product is CASSPYRDGSYGYTF. Filled out from reference TRBV7-9 and TRBJ1-2, the complete variable domain reads DTGVSQNPRHKITKRGQNVTFRCDPISEHNRLYWYRQTLGQGPEFLTYFQNEAQLEKSRLLSDRFSAERPKGSFSTLEIQRTEQGDSAMYLCASSPYRDGSYGYTFGSGTRLTVV.

The chain couples TRBV28 to TRBJ2-1; D gene unclear. CDR3 size: 15 residues. V was pared by 1 base and J by 7 bases, with 14 bases between. Germline CDR1 is MDHEN and CDR2 is SYDVKM. The chain's CDR3 is CASSLFFQVGNEQFF. In DNA form, the CDR3 reads TGTGCCAGCAGTTTATTCTTTCAGGTGGGGAATGAGCAGTTCTTC.

In this sample, this clonotype turned up many times. Possible read error: a much larger clone is one base away. The chain joins TRBV6-1 to TRBJ2-2, with D possibly matching TRBD1 (6 bases). The CDR3 is 13 residues long. Between the trimmed V and J ends, which lost 5 bases and 3 bases, there was a span of 7 bases. CDR1 is MNHNS and CDR2 is SASEGT in the germline V gene. As DNA, the CDR3 is TGTGCCAGCAGTCCAGGGGACACCGGGGAGCTGTTTTTT. Protein sequence: CASSPGDTGELFF.

This clonotype was found a few times. Since the CDR3 does not end with the conserved phenylalanine or tryptophan, this likely comes from a read error. The rearrangement joins TRBV27 to TRBJ2-5; 9 bases map to TRBD2. V lost 3 bases and J lost 2; bases outside the gene matches: 7. Germline V gene data show CDR1 as MNHEY and CDR2 as SMNVEV (reference sequence). This CDR3 has 16 residues. The DNA for the CDR3 is TGTGCCAGCAGTTTGGGGACTAGCAGCTATCAAGAGACCCAGTACCTC. Its translation: CASSLGTSSYQETQYL.

This sequence joins TRBV19 and TRBJ2-2; TRBD2 aligns across 9 bases. This CDR3 is built from 15 residues. Germline CDR1 LNHDA, CDR2 SQIVND (reference sequence). The ends lost 5 bases at V and 4 bases at J; junction bases unmatched: 5. The CDR3 protein is CASSRLAVLTGELFF. The CDR3 nucleotides read TGTGCCAGTAGTCGACTAGCGGTACTCACCGGGGAGCTGTTTTTT.

In this sample, this clonotype turned up many times. V and J are TRBV7-8 and TRBJ2-3, with 7 bases aligning to TRBD2. Trimming cost V 8 bases and J 3 bases; bases outside gene matches: 5. Germline CDR1 SGHVS, CDR2 FQNEAQ. CDR3 length: 13 residues. CDR3 DNA: TGTGCCAGCGGGAGGGCCGGTACAGATACGCAGTATTTT. Encoded protein: CASGRAGTDTQYF.

This clonotype appeared a few times. The chain uses TRBV19 and TRBJ2-1; 12 bases are shared with TRBD2. CDR1 is LNHDA, CDR2 SQIVND, per germline (reference sequence). This CDR3 contains 17 residues. Unmatched junction bases numbered 10, after V lost 1 base and J lost 9 bases. The CDR3 region has the DNA TGTGCCAGTAGTATAGGACTAGCGGGAGAGGGTCCAATTGAGCAGTTCTTC. Translated: CASSIGLAGEGPIEQFF.

This clonotype came up many times. The chain is built from TRBV7-2 and TRBJ2-1, with 12 nucleotides matching TRBD2. CDR3 size: 16 residues. CDR1 is SGHTA, CDR2 FQGNSA, per germline. After removal of 5 bases from V and 8 bases from J, the junction contained 10 bases not matched to a gene. The DNA of the CDR3 is TGTGCCAGCAGCCCGGGGGGGACTAGCGGGTCCCATGAGCAGTTCTTC. This sequence encodes CASSPGGTSGSHEQFF.

V is TRBV28 and J is TRBJ2-7, with 8 bases identical to TRBD2. The CDR3 runs 19 residues. The V gene end was trimmed by 5 bases and the J gene end by 0 bases; junction bases not matched to a gene: 18. Germline V gene sequence: CDR1 MDHEN, CDR2 SYDVKM. The CDR3 spells CASSALRSSAGGLSYEQYF. CDR3 DNA: TGTGCCAGCAGTGCCCTGAGGAGTTCGGCGGGAGGCCTCTCCTACGAGCAGTACTTC.

Regarding this clonotype: This may arise from a read error, as a much more abundant clone is one base away. The chain joins TRBV6-9 to TRBJ2-3; D unresolved. In germline, CDR1 is MNHGY, CDR2 SVAAGI. The CDR3 extends over 14 amino acids. This CDR3 is CASSSNDHTDTRYF. For the CDR3, the DNA is TGTGCCAGCAGTTCAAACGACCACACAGATACGCGGTATTTT.

This clonotype was detected ten times or more. This sequence joins TRBV6-1 and TRBJ2-2; 8 bases line up with TRBD1. V gave up 5 bases and J gave up 5 bases; unmatched junction bases: 4. CDR1 is MNHNS, CDR2 SASEGT, per germline. The CDR3 runs to 14 residues. The chain's CDR3 is CASSWQGATGELFF. CDR3 nucleotides: TGTGCCAGCAGTTGGCAGGGGGCTACCGGGGAGCTGTTTTTT.

This clonotype was found many times. The V call is TRBV11-2, the J call TRBJ2-1, with 7 nucleotides matching TRBD1. There are 15 residues in the CDR3. Germline lookup yields CDR1 SGHAT and CDR2 FQNNGV. The trim removed 5 bases at V and 3 bases at J, leaving 7 bases unmatched. Here the CDR3 DNA reads TGTGCCAGCAGCGACCGGGACAGCTACTACAATGAGCAGTTCTTC. Amino acid sequence: CASSDRDSYYNEQFF.